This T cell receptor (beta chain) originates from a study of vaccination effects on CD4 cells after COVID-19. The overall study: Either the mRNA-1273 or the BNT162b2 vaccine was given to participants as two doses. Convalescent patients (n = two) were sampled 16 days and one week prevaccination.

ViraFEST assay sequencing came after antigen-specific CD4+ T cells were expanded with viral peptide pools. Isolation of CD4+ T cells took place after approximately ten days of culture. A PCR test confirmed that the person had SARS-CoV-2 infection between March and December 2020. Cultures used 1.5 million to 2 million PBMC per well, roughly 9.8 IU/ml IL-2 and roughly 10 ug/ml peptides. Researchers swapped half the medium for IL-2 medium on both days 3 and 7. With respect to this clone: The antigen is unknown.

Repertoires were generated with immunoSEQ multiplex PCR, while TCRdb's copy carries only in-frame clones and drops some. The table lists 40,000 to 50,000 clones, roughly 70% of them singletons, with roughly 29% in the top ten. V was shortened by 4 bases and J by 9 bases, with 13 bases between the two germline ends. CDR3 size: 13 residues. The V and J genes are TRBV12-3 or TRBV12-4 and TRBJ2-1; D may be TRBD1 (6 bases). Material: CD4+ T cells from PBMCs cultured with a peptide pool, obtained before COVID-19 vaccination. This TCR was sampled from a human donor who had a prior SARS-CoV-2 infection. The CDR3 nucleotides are TGTGCCAGCAGTTCCCGGACAGACGGTGAGCAGTTCTTC. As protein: CASSSRTDGEQFF.